There are a few counts of the clone carrying this T cell receptor (beta chain). The antigen is unknown. Deletions cut 2 bases from V and 5 bases from J, with 11 bases between. Germline V gives CDR1 SGHRS, CDR2 YFSETQ. The CDR3 covers 14 residues. Cells that had been cultured for 10 days were the source of isolated CD4+ T cells. The individual was infected with SARS-CoV-2 between March and December 2020, as confirmed by PCR. Subjects were given two BNT162b2 or mRNA-1273 vaccine doses. This entry comes from a study of vaccination effects on CD4 cells after COVID-19. Whole-study context: The study sampled three convalescent patients both early and late after vaccination.

Using immunoSEQ multiplex PCR, the repertoire was profiled, and TCRdb retains in-frame clones only, with some absent. The data show about 44,000 clones, approximately 82% seen once. The sample consisted of CD4+ T cells from PBMCs cultured without peptide, taken after COVID-19 vaccination. This chain joins TRBV5-1 and TRBJ1-3; maybe TRBD1 (5 bases). This clonotype originated in a human donor who had a prior SARS-CoV-2 infection. The CDR3 sequence is CASSFSDSRNTIYF. CDR3 nucleotide sequence: TGCGCCAGCAGCTTTAGCGACAGTCGAAACACCATATATTTT.